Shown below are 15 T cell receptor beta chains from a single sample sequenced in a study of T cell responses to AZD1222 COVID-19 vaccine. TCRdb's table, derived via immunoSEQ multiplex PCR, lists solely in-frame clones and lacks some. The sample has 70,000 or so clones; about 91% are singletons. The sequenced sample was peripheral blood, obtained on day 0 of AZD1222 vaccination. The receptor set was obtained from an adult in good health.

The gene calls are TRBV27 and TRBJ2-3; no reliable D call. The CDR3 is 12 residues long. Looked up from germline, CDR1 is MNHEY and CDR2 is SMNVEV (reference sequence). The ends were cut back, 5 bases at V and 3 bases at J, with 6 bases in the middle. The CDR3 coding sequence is TGTGCCAGCAGTCCGAAGACAGATACGCAGTATTTT. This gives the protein CASSPKTDTQYF.

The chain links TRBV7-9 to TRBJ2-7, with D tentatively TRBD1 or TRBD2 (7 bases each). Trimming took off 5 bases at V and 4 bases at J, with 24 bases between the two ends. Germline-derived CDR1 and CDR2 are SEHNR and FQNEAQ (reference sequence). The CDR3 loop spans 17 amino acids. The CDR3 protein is CASSPPYQGEGRYEQYF. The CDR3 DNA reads TGTGCCAGCAGCCCTCCTTACCAGGGGGAGGGCCGGTACGAGCAGTACTTC.

Here the CDR3 reads CASSYGTAPNYGYTF. DNA for the CDR3: TGTGCCAGCAGTTACGGGACAGCCCCTAACTATGGCTACACCTTC. This chain connects TRBV6-6 to TRBJ1-2; 7 nucleotides align to TRBD1. CDR1 MNHNY and CDR2 SVGAGI come from the germline V gene (reference sequence). J gave up 0 bases and V 2 bases, and 3 bases lay outside the gene matches. The CDR3 covers 15 residues.

For the CDR3, the DNA is TGTGCCAGCAGTTACCCTTCCTACGAGCAGTACTTC. It specifies CASSYPSYEQYF. This sequence joins TRBV6-2 or TRBV6-3 and TRBJ2-7; unclear D gene. The CDR3 length is 12 residues. The V and J ends lost 2 bases and 1 base respectively, with 3 bases between them. Germline-derived CDR1 and CDR2 are MNHEY and SVGEGT.

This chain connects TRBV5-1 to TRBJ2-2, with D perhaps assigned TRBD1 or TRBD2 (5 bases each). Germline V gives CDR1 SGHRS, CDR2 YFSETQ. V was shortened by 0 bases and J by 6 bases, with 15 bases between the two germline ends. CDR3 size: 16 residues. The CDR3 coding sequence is TGCGCCAGCAGCTTGGAACAAGGGGACGGAGCCGGGGAGCTGTTTTTT. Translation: CASSLEQGDGAGELFF.

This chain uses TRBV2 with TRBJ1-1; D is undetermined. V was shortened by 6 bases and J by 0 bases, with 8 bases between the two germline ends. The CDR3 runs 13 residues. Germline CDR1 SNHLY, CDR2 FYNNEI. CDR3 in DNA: TGTGCCAGCAGCCCCACCATGAACACTGAAGCTTTCTTT. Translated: CASSPTMNTEAFF.

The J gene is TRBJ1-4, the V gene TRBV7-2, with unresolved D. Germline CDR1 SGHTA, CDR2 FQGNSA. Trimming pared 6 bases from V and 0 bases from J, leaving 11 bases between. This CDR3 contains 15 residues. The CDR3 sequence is CASSSTGTTNEKLFF. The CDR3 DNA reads TGTGCCAGCAGTTCGACCGGGACAACTAATGAAAAACTGTTTTTT.

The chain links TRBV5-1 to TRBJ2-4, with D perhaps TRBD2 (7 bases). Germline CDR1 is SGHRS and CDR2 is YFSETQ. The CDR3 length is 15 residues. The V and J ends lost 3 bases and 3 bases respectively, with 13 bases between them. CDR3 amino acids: CASSSGEGGKNIQYF. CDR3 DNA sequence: TGCGCCAGCAGCTCAGGGGAGGGGGGCAAAAACATTCAGTACTTC. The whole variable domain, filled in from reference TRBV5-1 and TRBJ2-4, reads KAGVTQTPRYLIKTRGQQVTLSCSPISGHRSVSWYQQTPGQGLQFLFEYFSETQRNKGNFPGRFSGRQFSNSRSEMNVSTLELGDSALYLCASSSGEGGKNIQYFGAGTRLSVL.

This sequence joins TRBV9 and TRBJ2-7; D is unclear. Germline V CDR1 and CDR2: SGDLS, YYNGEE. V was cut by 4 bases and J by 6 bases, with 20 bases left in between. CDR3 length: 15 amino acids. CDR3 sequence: CASSPTPDRSPEQYF. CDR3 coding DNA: TGTGCCAGCAGCCCCACCCCGGACCGTTCCCCCGAGCAGTACTTC.

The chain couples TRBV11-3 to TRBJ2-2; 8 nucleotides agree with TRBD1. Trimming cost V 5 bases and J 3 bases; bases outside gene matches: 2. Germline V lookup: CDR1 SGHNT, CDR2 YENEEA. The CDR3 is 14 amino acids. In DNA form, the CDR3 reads TGTGCCAGCAGCCCGACAGGGGACACCGGGGAGCTGTTTTTT. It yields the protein CASSPTGDTGELFF.

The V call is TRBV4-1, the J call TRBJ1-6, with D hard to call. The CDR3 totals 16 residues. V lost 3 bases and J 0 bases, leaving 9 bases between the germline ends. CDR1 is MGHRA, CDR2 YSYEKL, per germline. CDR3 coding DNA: TGCGCCAGCAGCCAGGACCAGAGCTCCTATAATTCACCCCTCCACTTT. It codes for CASSQDQSSYNSPLHF.

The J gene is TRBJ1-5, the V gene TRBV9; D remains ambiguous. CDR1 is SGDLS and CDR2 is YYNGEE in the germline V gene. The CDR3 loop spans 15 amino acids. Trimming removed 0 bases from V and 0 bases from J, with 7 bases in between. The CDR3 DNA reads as TGTGCCAGCAGCGTAGAGGGTTATAGCAATCAGCCCCAGCATTTT. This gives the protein CASSVEGYSNQPQHF.

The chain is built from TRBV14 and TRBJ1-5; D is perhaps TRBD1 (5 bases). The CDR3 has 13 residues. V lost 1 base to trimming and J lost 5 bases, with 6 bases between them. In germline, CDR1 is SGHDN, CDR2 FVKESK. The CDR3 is CASSQGGDQPQHF. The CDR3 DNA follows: TGTGCCAGCAGCCAAGGGGGGGATCAGCCCCAGCATTTT.

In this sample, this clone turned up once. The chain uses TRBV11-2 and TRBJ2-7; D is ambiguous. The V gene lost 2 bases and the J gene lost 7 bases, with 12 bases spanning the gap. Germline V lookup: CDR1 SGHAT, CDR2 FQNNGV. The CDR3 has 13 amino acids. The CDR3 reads CASSLSERLEQYF. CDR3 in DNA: TGTGCCAGCAGCTTAAGTGAGCGTCTTGAGCAGTACTTC.

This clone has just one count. The CDR3 coding sequence is TGTGCCACCAGCAGAGACCCGGTACGGTTGAACACTGAAGCTTTCTTT. Protein product: CATSRDPVRLNTEAFF. The chain is built from TRBV15 and TRBJ1-1; D is uncertain. Trimming took 0 bases from V and 0 from J, leaving 11 bases between them. This CDR3 has 16 amino acids. CDR1 and CDR2 from the germline V gene are LNHNV and YYDKDF (reference sequence).